Below, 14 T cell receptor beta chains from the same sample are listed, as sequenced in a study of early T cells in non-severe SARS-CoV-2 infection. TCRdb reprocessed the 5' RACE reads via MiXCR and lists one record per CDR3 protein. This repertoire shows tens of thousands of distinct CDR3 sequences, about 8.9% found once; its top ten account for roughly a sixth. The sample was whole blood. The receptors shown here come from an adult who was a healthcare worker with PCR-confirmed SARS-CoV-2 infection or an uninfected control (not recorded which).

This clonotype has ten or more counts. The genes are TRBV12-3 or TRBV12-4 and TRBJ2-1; 7 bases are shared with TRBD2. J gave up 2 bases and V 4 bases, and 29 bases lay outside the gene matches. The CDR3 runs 23 residues. The CDR3, as DNA: TGTGCCAGCAGTTCCGGGGGTTGGCCCGGAGGCGGGAGCCGGGTTCGAACCTACAATGAGCAGTTCTTC. It specifies CASSSGGWPGGGSRVRTYNEQFF.

This clonotype came up a few times. This chain joins TRBV28 and TRBJ1-1; D gene ambiguous. This CDR3 has 14 amino acids. V lost 5 bases and J lost 4, with 14 bases in between. The germline V gene encodes CDR1 MDHEN and CDR2 SYDVKM. CDR3 amino acids: CASSPPEVGTEAFF. Written as DNA, the CDR3 is TGTGCCAGCAGTCCACCGGAGGTTGGCACTGAAGCTTTCTTT.

This clonotype was counted a few times. The chain is built from TRBV4-1 and TRBJ1-2, with no clear D. Trimming took 1 base from V and 0 from J, leaving 6 bases between them. The length of the CDR3 is 14 residues. Germline assignment: CDR1 MGHRA and CDR2 YSYEKL. The CDR3 DNA sequence: TGCGCCAGCAGCCAAGGTGGATCTAACTATGGCTACACCTTC. This gives the protein CASSQGGSNYGYTF.

This clonotype was counted only a few times. The chain employs TRBV28 and TRBJ1-2; 7 nucleotides match TRBD1. Germline V lookup: CDR1 MDHEN, CDR2 SYDVKM. The CDR3 is 13 residues long. The J segment lost 4 bases and the V segment lost 6 bases, leaving 5 bases of the junction unmatched. The CDR3 DNA sequence: TGTGCCAGCAGCACCCGACAGGGCTATGGCTACACCTTC. Translated, it gives CASSTRQGYGYTF.

This clonotype is medium-sized (0.01 to 0.1%) within its sample. The chain employs TRBV20-1 and TRBJ2-5; the D call may be TRBD1 or TRBD2 (5 bases each). V lost 6 bases to trimming and J lost 3 bases, with 11 bases between them. CDR3 size: 12 residues. Germline CDR1 DFQATT, CDR2 SNEGSKA (reference sequence). CDR3: CSARGVEETQYF. The DNA of the CDR3 is TGCAGTGCCCGAGGGGTAGAAGAGACCCAGTACTTC.

The table lists this clonotype with many counts. V gene TRBV7-2 combines with J gene TRBJ2-1, with a tentative D call TRBD2 (6 bases). The ends were cut back, 3 bases at V and 8 bases at J, with 17 bases in the middle. Germline V CDR1 and CDR2: SGHTA, FQGNSA. The CDR3 sequence is 15 residues long. The CDR3 DNA reads TGTGCCAGCAGCTTTGTGGGAGGTCTCATCGATGAGCAGTTCTTC. This sequence encodes CASSFVGGLIDEQFF.

J is TRBJ2-3 and V is TRBV6-2 or TRBV6-3; 8 bases match TRBD1. Germline V gene data show CDR1 as MNHEY and CDR2 as SVGEGT. V lost 5 bases and J lost 5; bases outside the gene matches: 6. The CDR3 totals 14 residues. The CDR3 region is CASSPQGARDTQYF. The CDR3 DNA reads as TGTGCCAGCAGTCCTCAGGGGGCAAGAGATACGCAGTATTTT.

This clonotype was seen at least ten times. This chain links TRBV10-3 with TRBJ1-2; D not resolved. CDR1 and CDR2 from the germline V gene are ENHRY and SYGVKD. This CDR3 has 14 amino acids. With 4 bases removed from V and 2 bases from J, the gap between germline ends came to 11 bases. The CDR3 reads CAISGSGSNYGYTF. The CDR3 bases are TGTGCCATCAGTGGGTCGGGGTCCAACTATGGCTACACCTTC.

V gene TRBV20-1 combines with J gene TRBJ2-3; no clear D gene. Trimming removed 5 bases from V and 2 bases from J, with 5 bases in between. CDR3 length: 11 amino acids. Germline assignment: CDR1 DFQATT and CDR2 SNEGSKA (reference sequence). CDR3 residues: CSAFYTDTQYF. The CDR3 region has the DNA TGCAGTGCTTTCTACACAGATACGCAGTATTTT.

This clonotype turned up a few times. The rearrangement uses TRBV7-9 and TRBJ2-5, with 8 bases lining up with TRBD2. The CDR3 loop spans 14 amino acids. CDR1 is SEHNR, CDR2 FQNEAQ, per germline (reference sequence). The ends lost 7 bases at V and 4 bases at J; junction bases unmatched: 8. CDR3 sequence: CASNRGLAGETQYF. As DNA, the CDR3 is TGTGCCAGCAACCGCGGACTAGCTGGAGAGACCCAGTACTTC.

The V and J genes are TRBV12-3 or TRBV12-4 and TRBJ2-5; D is perhaps TRBD1 (5 bases). The CDR3 is 14 amino acids. V was pared by 6 bases and J by 2 bases, with 13 bases between. This chain's CDR3 is CASRYHTGQETQYF. CDR3 coding DNA: TGTGCCAGCAGGTATCATACAGGACAAGAGACCCAGTACTTC.

This clonotype was seen only a few times. The chain is built from TRBV28 and TRBJ2-3; unclear D gene. The CDR3 totals 15 residues. CDR1 MDHEN and CDR2 SYDVKM come from the germline V gene. Trimming stripped 2 bases from V and 2 bases from J, with 11 bases between. For the CDR3, the DNA is TGTGCCAGCAGTTTAATGTCGGCAGCCACAGATACGCAGTATTTT. Amino acid sequence: CASSLMSAATDTQYF.

This clonotype was counted ten times or more. The chain joins TRBV2 to TRBJ1-6; possible D gene TRBD1, 5 bases. This CDR3 is built from 10 residues. Trimming removed 8 bases from V and 16 bases from J, with 12 bases in between. The germline V gene encodes CDR1 SNHLY and CDR2 FYNNEI. The CDR3: CASSTRGLHF. In DNA form, the CDR3 reads TGTGCCAGCTCAACCCGGGGGCTCCACTTT.

This clonotype has just a few counts. The chain uses TRBV29-1 and TRBJ2-3, with D tentatively TRBD2 (6 bases). CDR1 is SQVTM, CDR2 ANQGSEA, per germline. The CDR3 is 15 residues long. Trimming removed 0 bases at V and 4 bases at J, with 14 bases between. For the CDR3, the DNA is TGCAGCGTTGAAGAGGGGACTGGCCCCCCAGATACGCAGTATTTT. Protein product: CSVEEGTGPPDTQYF.